These 23 T cell receptor beta chains were sequenced from one sample in a study of blood T cell repertoires in COVID-19 (dated by TCRdb to about 2020). Library preparation employed the immunoSEQ multiplex PCR assay. TCRdb's version of the immuneACCESS table is confined to in-frame rearrangements and falls short of the full clone set. An unresolved V gene accounts for under half of the shortfall where checked; the remainder is of unknown origin. In this sample the table shows approximately 150,000 clones, roughly nine tenths of which occur a single time. The ten top clones hold around 5% of the sample. Source material: peripheral blood. These receptors all come from a human donor in a cohort sampled during active COVID-19.

The J gene is TRBJ2-1, the V gene TRBV18, with a weak D call TRBD1 (5 bases). CDR3 length: 14 residues. Germline values: CDR1 KGHSH, CDR2 LQKENI. V was clipped by 1 base and J by 7 bases, with 11 bases between them. The CDR3 DNA sequence: TGTGCCAGCTCACCACGTGGCAGGGAAAATGAGCAGTTCTTC. It yields the protein CASSPRGRENEQFF.

This rearrangement joins TRBV14 to TRBJ2-3; 9 bases fit TRBD1. Losses at the gene ends were 3 bases for V and 2 bases for J; bases not matched to a gene: 3. The CDR3 totals 15 residues. Germline CDR1 SGHDN, CDR2 FVKESK. CDR3 bases: TGTGCCAGCAGCCAGGACAGGGGTCTCACAGATACGCAGTATTTT. Translation: CASSQDRGLTDTQYF.

The chain employs TRBV6-5 and TRBJ2-3, with TRBD2 as a possible D gene (7 bases). Between the trimmed V and J ends, which lost 2 bases and 3 bases, there was a span of 12 bases. CDR1 is MNHEY and CDR2 is SVGAGI in the germline V gene. This CDR3 comprises 15 residues. The CDR3 sequence: CASSYRGAPTDTQYF. CDR3 sequence (DNA): TGTGCCAGCAGTTACCGGGGGGCCCCTACAGATACGCAGTATTTT.

This clone was seen more than once but under ten times. The chain combines TRBV4-3 with TRBJ1-2; 8 nucleotides align to TRBD1. The germline V gene encodes CDR1 LGHNA and CDR2 YSLEER. The V segment lost 0 bases and the J segment 5 bases; nucleotides outside the gene matches: 5. The CDR3 length is 15 residues. The CDR3 spells CASSQDRTGLYGYTF. CDR3 DNA sequence: TGCGCCAGCAGCCAAGATAGGACAGGGCTTTATGGCTACACCTTC.

CDR3 sequence: CASSLSGGQPQHF. In DNA, the CDR3 is TGTGCCAGCAGTTTATCGGGGGGTCAGCCCCAGCATTTT. This chain joins TRBV27 and TRBJ1-5, with D tentatively TRBD1 (5 bases). Germline V lookup: CDR1 MNHEY, CDR2 SMNVEV (reference sequence). CDR3 size: 13 residues. Trimming shortened V by 0 bases and J by 6 bases, and 6 bases separated the two germline ends.

The chain employs TRBV4-3 and TRBJ1-1, with 11 bases fitting TRBD1. Trimming removed 4 bases from V and 5 bases from J; junction bases left unmatched: 3. The CDR3 sequence is 14 residues long. The germline V gene encodes CDR1 LGHNA and CDR2 YSLEER. The CDR3 region has the DNA TGCGCCAGCAGCCGGGACAGGGGGAGGACTGAAGCTTTCTTT. As protein: CASSRDRGRTEAFF.

The V and J genes are TRBV7-2 and TRBJ2-2; 7 bases line up with TRBD1. The CDR3 spans 14 residues. The V and J ends lost 3 bases and 4 bases, in that order; junction bases with no gene match: 2. Germline V lookup: CDR1 SGHTA, CDR2 FQGNSA. CDR3 region: CASSFNRGTGELFF. DNA of the CDR3: TGTGCCAGCAGCTTCAACAGGGGCACCGGGGAGCTGTTTTTT.

The genes are TRBV7-6 and TRBJ1-2, with TRBD1 matching over 7 bases. The length of the CDR3 is 15 residues. V gave up 2 bases and J gave up 7 bases; unmatched junction bases: 10. Germline loops: CDR1 SGHVS, CDR2 FNYEAQ. The CDR3 loop is CASSLKEGGSGGYTF. The CDR3 coding sequence is TGTGCCAGCAGCTTAAAGGAAGGGGGCTCCGGTGGCTACACCTTC.

J is TRBJ2-7 and V is TRBV7-8; the match to TRBD1 covers 8 bases. Per germline, CDR1 SGHVS and CDR2 FQNEAQ. The CDR3 consists of 15 residues. After removal of 3 bases from V and 6 bases from J, the junction contained 10 bases not matched to a gene. The CDR3 nucleotides are TGTGCCAGCAGCTTGGGGACAGGTATTACGCTCGAGCAGTACTTC. This encodes CASSLGTGITLEQYF.

V usage is TRBV21-1 and J usage is TRBJ2-7; TRBD2 is taken as the D call from the table, unchecked against the DNA. TRBV21-1 is assigned pseudogene status. CDR3 length equals 16 residues. The CDR3: CASSKPQRDYPYEQYF. The CDR3 DNA follows: TGTGCCAGCAGCAAACCCCAGCGGGACTATCCGTACGAGCAGTACTTC.

CDR3 nucleotide sequence: TGCGCCAGCAGCCAAGACAGGGTTTCCACTGAAGCTTTCTTT. It encodes CASSQDRVSTEAFF. The J gene is TRBJ1-1, the V gene TRBV4-1; the D gene is possibly TRBD1 (5 bases). Germline CDR1 MGHRA, CDR2 YSYEKL. The CDR3 runs to 14 residues. V dropped 0 bases and J dropped 4 bases, with 9 bases sitting between them.

This chain joins TRBV28 and TRBJ1-2; TRBD1 might be the D (6 bases). There are 15 residues in the CDR3. V lost 5 bases and J lost 0, with 13 bases in between. Germline assignment: CDR1 MDHEN and CDR2 SYDVKM. CDR3 nucleotide sequence: TGTGCCAGCAGTCCTGACAGGCATCCTAACTATGGCTACACCTTC. Translating gives CASSPDRHPNYGYTF.

Only a few counts were recorded for this clone. The rearrangement links TRBV5-1 to TRBJ1-1; the D gene is possibly TRBD1 (5 bases). The CDR3 totals 15 residues. V lost 0 bases and J 3 bases, leaving 12 bases between the germline ends. From germline, CDR1 is SGHRS and CDR2 YFSETQ. CDR3: CASSLGSGRDTEAFF. CDR3 sequence (DNA): TGCGCCAGCAGCTTGGGTTCAGGGAGGGACACTGAAGCTTTCTTT.

The sample holds one count of this clone. The V and J genes are TRBV19 and TRBJ2-7; a weak D match, TRBD2 (6 bases). With 6 bases removed from V and 9 bases from J, the gap between germline ends came to 24 bases. Germline V gene sequence: CDR1 LNHDA, CDR2 SQIVND (reference sequence). The CDR3 contains 15 residues. The CDR3 region has the DNA TGTGCCAGTAGCCCCTCACCAGCGGGTGACGAGCGGCAGTACTTC. Protein product: CASSPSPAGDERQYF. Full variable domain (rest looked up from reference TRBV19 and TRBJ2-7): DGGITQSPKYLFRKEGQNVTLSCEQNLNHDAMYWYRQDPGQGLRLIYYSQIVNDFQKGDIAEGYSVSREKKESFPLTVTSAQKNPTAFYLCASSPSPAGDERQYFGPGTRLTVT.

The count of this clone is one. The chain employs TRBV28 and TRBJ2-7, with 10 bases lining up with TRBD2. The trim removed 6 bases at V and 0 bases at J, leaving 5 bases unmatched. The length of the CDR3 is 15 residues. CDR1 and CDR2 (germline): MDHEN, SYDVKM. As DNA, the CDR3 is TGTGCCAGCAGGCCAGCGGGAGGGACCTCCTACGAGCAGTACTTC. Protein sequence: CASRPAGGTSYEQYF.

This chain links TRBV28 with TRBJ1-2; maybe TRBD1 (5 bases). CDR3 length: 15 amino acids. Trimming pared 5 bases from V and 6 bases from J, leaving 19 bases between. Germline V gene lookup returns CDR1 MDHEN and CDR2 SYDVKM. As DNA, the CDR3 is TGTGCCAGCAGTCCGACCCACGGGGGAAACAATGGCTACACCTTC. This translates into CASSPTHGGNNGYTF.

The chain uses TRBV27 and TRBJ1-1, with D perhaps matching TRBD1 (5 bases). V dropped 2 bases and J dropped 7 bases, with 11 bases sitting between them. This CDR3 has 13 amino acids. CDR1 MNHEY and CDR2 SMNVEV come from the germline V gene (reference sequence). The CDR3 nucleotides are TGTGCCAGCAGTTTACGGGGGAGGGGTGAAGCTTTCTTT. Translated: CASSLRGRGEAFF.

This clone was seen a single time. V and J are TRBV23-1 and TRBJ1-2; 8 bases align to TRBD1. TRBV23-1 is labeled an ORF, and its function is uncertain. The CDR3 is 14 amino acids. The V segment lost 8 bases and the J segment 4 bases; nucleotides outside the gene matches: 9. CDR3 amino acids: CASQRQGIGYGYTF. CDR3 nucleotide sequence: TGCGCCAGCCAAAGACAGGGGATCGGCTATGGCTACACCTTC.

V and J are TRBV4-2 and TRBJ2-7; 7 bases match TRBD2. The CDR3 has 18 amino acids. Germline V gene lookup returns CDR1 LGHNA and CDR2 YNFKEQ. The trim removed 1 base at V and 0 bases at J, leaving 12 bases unmatched. CDR3: CASSQGLSGRYFSYEQYF. In DNA form, the CDR3 reads TGTGCCAGCAGCCAAGGGCTTAGCGGGCGGTACTTCTCCTACGAGCAGTACTTC.

The V call is TRBV11-2, the J call TRBJ2-5; D not resolved. Trimming left V 2 bases short and J 2 bases short, with 12 bases between. Germline assignment: CDR1 SGHAT and CDR2 FQNNGV. This CDR3 is built from 15 residues. This CDR3 is CASSLSSVSQETQYF. CDR3 nucleotide sequence: TGTGCCAGCAGCTTATCTTCCGTCAGTCAAGAGACCCAGTACTTC. The whole variable domain, remainder taken from reference TRBV11-2 and TRBJ2-5, is EAGVAQSPRYKIIEKRQSVAFWCNPISGHATLYWYQQILGQGPKLLIQFQNNGVVDDSQLPKDRFSAERLKGVDSTLKIQPAKLEDSAVYLCASSLSSVSQETQYFGPGTRLLVL.

The chain couples TRBV11-2 to TRBJ2-6, with D possibly TRBD2 on 5 matching bases. Trimming cost V 5 bases and J 0 bases, with 11 bases left between them. Germline-derived CDR1 and CDR2 are SGHAT and FQNNGV. This CDR3 spans 16 amino acids. CDR3 sequence reads: CASSARGFSGANVLTF. CDR3 bases: TGTGCCAGCAGCGCTCGGGGTTTCTCTGGGGCCAACGTCCTGACTTTC.

J is TRBJ1-1 and V is TRBV29-1, with 7 bases aligning to TRBD1. CDR1 and CDR2 from the germline V gene are SQVTM and ANQGSEA. The junction had 1 base not matched to a gene; V was cut back by 3 bases and J by 0 bases. This CDR3 has 13 amino acids. CDR3 nucleotides: TGCAGCGTTGACAGGGGGATGAACACTGAAGCTTTCTTT. Translated, it gives CSVDRGMNTEAFF.

The rearrangement joins TRBV19 to TRBJ1-6; TRBD1 aligns across 8 bases. The ends lost 5 bases at V and 5 bases at J; junction bases unmatched: 5. CDR3 length: 15 residues. Per germline, CDR1 LNHDA and CDR2 SQIVND (reference sequence). This chain's CDR3 is CASSDRTGNNSPLHF. Here the CDR3 DNA reads TGTGCCAGTAGTGACCGGACAGGGAATAATTCACCCCTCCACTTT. The full variable domain, rest sourced from reference TRBV19 and TRBJ1-6, is DGGITQSPKYLFRKEGQNVTLSCEQNLNHDAMYWYRQDPGQGLRLIYYSQIVNDFQKGDIAEGYSVSREKKESFPLTVTSAQKNPTAFYLCASSDRTGNNSPLHFGNGTRLTVT.